The next 19 T cell receptor beta chains were all read from a single sample in a study of graft-versus-host responses after intestinal transplantation. Data came from immunoSEQ multiplex PCR; TCRdb stores just in-frame clones and leaves some out. The sample contains about 100,000 clones, over 75% of which appear only once. The antigens for these receptors are not known. The specimen comprised unstimulated CD4+ T cells sorted from spleen or lymph node cells, sampled before intestinal transplant. All receptors come from a human donor who received an intestinal transplant.

The rearrangement joins TRBV13 to TRBJ2-1, with TRBD2 as a possible D gene (6 bases). V shed 1 base and J shed 0 bases, with 13 bases lying between them. The CDR3 contains 17 residues. In germline, CDR1 is PRHDT, CDR2 FYEKMQ (reference sequence). Here the CDR3 reads CASSLVGGASSYNEQFF. In DNA, the CDR3 is TGTGCCAGCAGCTTAGTTGGCGGGGCGAGCTCCTACAATGAGCAGTTCTTC.

The gene calls are TRBV11-2 and TRBJ1-5, with D possibly TRBD1 on 5 matching bases. The germline CDR1 and CDR2 sequences are SGHAT and FQNNGV. The CDR3 runs to 16 residues. With 5 bases removed from V and 1 base from J, the gap between germline ends came to 15 bases. The CDR3 coding sequence is TGTGCCAGCAGCCCGGCCTTGGAGGGGAGCAATCAGCCCCAGCATTTT. As protein: CASSPALEGSNQPQHF.

CDR3 sequence: CASSLGQGLSYNEQFF. The CDR3 DNA sequence: TGTGCCAGCAGCTTGGGACAGGGATTATCCTACAATGAGCAGTTCTTC. The chain couples TRBV7-9 to TRBJ2-1; 9 nucleotides match TRBD1. CDR3 length equals 16 residues. The V gene end was trimmed by 3 bases and the J gene end by 1 base; junction bases not matched to a gene: 4. Germline CDR1 and CDR2: SEHNR and FQNEAQ (reference sequence).

V and J are TRBV4-1 and TRBJ2-1; D gene unclear. V was trimmed by 0 bases and J by 4 bases, leaving 13 bases between them. Looked up from germline, CDR1 is MGHRA and CDR2 is YSYEKL. This CDR3 contains 16 residues. This chain's CDR3 is CASSQDTLAAYNEQFF. CDR3 coding DNA: TGCGCCAGCAGCCAAGATACCCTTGCAGCGTACAATGAGCAGTTCTTC.

This chain uses TRBV6-5 with TRBJ2-7, with TRBD2 matching over 8 bases. The germline V gene has CDR1 MNHEY and CDR2 SVGAGI. The CDR3 covers 15 residues. The ends lost 8 bases at V and 1 base at J; junction bases unmatched: 10. This chain's CDR3 is CASRAGRAESYEQYF. Here the CDR3 DNA reads TGTGCCAGCCGGGCCGGGAGGGCGGAATCCTACGAGCAGTACTTC.

This clone was found once. Here the CDR3 DNA reads TGTGCCAGCAGCAACCGGACAGGGCAAAGTTCACCCCTCCACTTT. Translation: CASSNRTGQSSPLHF. The chain links TRBV5-5 to TRBJ1-6, with 8 bases lining up with TRBD1. Unmatched junction bases numbered 9, after V lost 4 bases and J lost 9 bases. The germline gives CDR1 SGHKS, CDR2 YYEKEE (reference sequence). This CDR3 has 15 amino acids.

This clone was seen more than once but under ten times. The chain has TRBV6-5 and TRBJ1-3; D call uncertain. The germline V gene has CDR1 MNHEY and CDR2 SVGAGI. The CDR3 loop spans 12 amino acids. The V end lost 5 bases, the J end lost 7 bases, and 9 bases lay between the germline ends. The CDR3 DNA is TGTGCCAGCAGTCACGGGATGAACACCATATATTTT. Translated, it gives CASSHGMNTIYF.

This clone was counted only a few times. This sample includes further DNA sequences coding for the same CDR3. This chain uses TRBV7-7 with TRBJ2-5; 10 bases map to TRBD2. J lost 1 base, V lost 1 base, and 0 bases had no gene match. The CDR3 loop spans 15 amino acids. The V gene's germline CDR1 is SSHAT and CDR2 FNYEAQ (reference sequence). CDR3 residues: CASSLGTSGQETQYF. CDR3 bases: TGTGCCAGCAGCTTAGGGACTAGCGGCCAAGAGACCCAGTACTTC.

The chain is built from TRBV4-2 and TRBJ1-1; D might be TRBD1 (5 bases). Trimming cost V 0 bases and J 0 bases, with 8 bases left between them. The CDR3 has 15 residues. Germline V gives CDR1 LGHNA, CDR2 YNFKEQ. The CDR3 protein is CASSQDGGMNTEAFF. In DNA form, the CDR3 reads TGTGCCAGCAGCCAAGATGGGGGGATGAACACTGAAGCTTTCTTT.

V gene TRBV23-1 combines with J gene TRBJ1-2; possibly TRBD1 for D (6 bases). TRBV23-1 is treated as an ORF (open reading frame) with a function not yet certain. Deletions cut 0 bases from V and 1 base from J, with 12 bases between. This CDR3 spans 16 amino acids. CDR3 in DNA: TGCGCCAGCAGTCAATCGAACAGGGAAGTTAACTATGGCTACACCTTC. It codes for CASSQSNREVNYGYTF.

This clone was counted a few times. V usage is TRBV20-1 and J usage is TRBJ1-1, with D possibly being TRBD1 (5 bases). The CDR3 consists of 11 residues. CDR1 and CDR2 (germline): DFQATT, SNEGSKA (reference sequence). Trimming pared 3 bases from V and 3 bases from J, leaving 5 bases between. In nucleotides, the CDR3 is TGCAGTGCTAGCAGGGACACTGAAGCTTTCTTT. Translating it yields CSASRDTEAFF.

The chain joins TRBV11-2 to TRBJ2-3, with 12 bases matching TRBD1. Germline CDR1 and CDR2: SGHAT and FQNNGV. The CDR3 loop spans 19 amino acids. V trimming: 5 bases; J trimming: 2 bases; junction bases outside the gene matches: 14. The DNA for the CDR3 is TGTGCCAGCAGCCCGCCGGGACAGGGGGCCAGACCCACCACAGATACGCAGTATTTT. It encodes CASSPPGQGARPTTDTQYF.

This clone was seen a handful of times. V gene TRBV11-3 combines with J gene TRBJ2-5; D not certain. V shed 1 base and J shed 1 base, with 10 bases lying between them. The CDR3 is made up of 15 amino acids. Germline V gene sequence: CDR1 SGHNT, CDR2 YENEEA. CDR3 residues: CASSLGVRPQETQYF. The CDR3 DNA reads TGTGCCAGCAGCTTAGGCGTGCGACCCCAAGAGACCCAGTACTTC.

This clone turned up a few times. Additional DNA sequences in this sample encode the identical CDR3. The chain uses TRBV7-6 and TRBJ1-6; D remains ambiguous. Germline loops: CDR1 SGHVS, CDR2 FNYEAQ. V was trimmed by 3 bases and J by 6 bases, leaving 3 bases between them. CDR3 length equals 12 residues. DNA for the CDR3: TGTGCCAGCAGCTTTCCTAATTCACCCCTCCACTTT. This encodes CASSFPNSPLHF.

J is TRBJ1-2 and V is TRBV29-1; D is undetermined. Trimming cost V 5 bases and J 7 bases, with 17 bases left between them. The CDR3 runs to 13 residues. Looked up from germline, CDR1 is SQVTM and CDR2 is ANQGSEA. The CDR3 sequence: CSVLSARLRGYTF. DNA for the CDR3: TGCAGCGTTCTCTCGGCCAGGTTGCGTGGCTACACCTTC. Drawing the rest from reference TRBV29-1 and TRBJ1-2, the complete variable domain is SAVISQKPSRDICQRGTSLTIQCQVDSQVTMMFWYRQQPGQSLTLIATANQGSEATYESGFVIDKFPISRPNLTFSTLTVSNMSPEDSSIYLCSVLSARLRGYTFGSGTRLTVV.

A few counts support this clone. This chain joins TRBV6-1 and TRBJ1-6; D not resolved. The V end was cut by 1 base, the J end by 10 bases, with 2 bases between. CDR3 size: 11 residues. Germline assignment: CDR1 MNHNS and CDR2 SASEGT. The CDR3 loop reads CASSEDSPLHF. The CDR3 bases are TGTGCCAGCAGTGAAGACTCACCCCTCCACTTT.

The rearrangement links TRBV7-3 to TRBJ2-1; weak D call: TRBD2 (5 bases). The V gene lost 2 bases and the J gene lost 6 bases, with 11 bases spanning the gap. This CDR3 is built from 14 residues. Germline V gene lookup returns CDR1 SGHTA and CDR2 FQGTGA. CDR3 residues: CASSLSLASNEQFF. CDR3 nucleotides: TGTGCCAGCAGCTTATCGCTAGCTAGCAATGAGCAGTTCTTC.

The chain couples TRBV28 to TRBJ1-5; D gene ambiguous. Germline V gene lookup returns CDR1 MDHEN and CDR2 SYDVKM. V was pared by 5 bases and J by 0 bases, with 11 bases between. The CDR3 totals 15 residues. CDR3 loop: CASSIQLYSNQPQHF. CDR3 bases: TGTGCCAGCAGTATACAGCTCTATAGCAATCAGCCCCAGCATTTT.

The chain combines TRBV4-1 with TRBJ1-5; possible D gene TRBD1, 5 bases. Trimming removed 0 bases from V and 0 bases from J, with 9 bases in between. Germline-derived CDR1 and CDR2 are MGHRA and YSYEKL. The CDR3 length is 16 residues. CDR3 region: CASSQDRDYSNQPQHF. In DNA form, the CDR3 reads TGCGCCAGCAGCCAAGACAGGGACTATAGCAATCAGCCCCAGCATTTT.